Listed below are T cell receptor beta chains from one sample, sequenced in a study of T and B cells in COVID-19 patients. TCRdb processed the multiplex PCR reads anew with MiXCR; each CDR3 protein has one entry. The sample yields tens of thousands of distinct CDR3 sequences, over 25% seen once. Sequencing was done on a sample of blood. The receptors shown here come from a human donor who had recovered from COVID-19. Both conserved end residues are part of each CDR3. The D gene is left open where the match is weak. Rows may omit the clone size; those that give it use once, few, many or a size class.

cdr3_aa: CASSRTDLEAFF; cdr3_nt: TGTGCCAGCAGCCGGACAGACCTTGAAGCTTTCTTT; j_call: TRBJ1-1; v_call: TRBV7-9; clone_size: few; d_call: NA; cdr3_length: 12
cdr3_aa: CASRNDRRTEAFF; cdr3_nt: TGTGCCAGCAGGAATGACAGAAGGACTGAAGCTTTCTTT; j_call: TRBJ1-1; v_call: TRBV6-5; clone_size: NA; d_call: NA; cdr3_length: 13
cdr3_aa: CASSFQTLRSPLHF; cdr3_nt: TGTGCCAGCAGTTTTCAGACACTGCGTTCACCCCTCCACTTT; j_call: TRBJ1-6; v_call: TRBV27; clone_size: NA; d_call: NA; cdr3_length: 14
cdr3_aa: CASSLGYAVTYEQYF; cdr3_nt: TGTGCCAGCAGTTTAGGGTACGCAGTAACCTACGAGCAGTACTTC; j_call: TRBJ2-7; v_call: TRBV27; clone_size: NA; d_call: NA; cdr3_length: 15
cdr3_aa: CAWNAGNSYNEQFF; cdr3_nt: TGTGCCTGGAACGCGGGGAATTCCTACAATGAGCAGTTCTTC; j_call: TRBJ2-1; v_call: TRBV30; clone_size: many; d_call: NA; cdr3_length: 14
cdr3_aa: CASSYVVRIRAGELFF; cdr3_nt: TGTGCCAGCAGTTATGTAGTAAGGATAAGGGCCGGGGAGCTGTTTTTT; j_call: TRBJ2-2; v_call: TRBV6-2/TRBV6-3; clone_size: few; d_call: NA; cdr3_length: 16
cdr3_aa: CASSIGGSPGETQYF; cdr3_nt: TGTGCCAGTAGTATCGGAGGGTCTCCGGGAGAGACCCAGTACTTC; j_call: TRBJ2-5; v_call: TRBV19; clone_size: medium-sized; d_call: NA; cdr3_length: 15
cdr3_aa: CASSIRDSWYF; cdr3_nt: TGTGCCAGTAGTATCCGGGACAGTTGGTACTTC; j_call: TRBJ2-7; v_call: TRBV19; clone_size: medium-sized; d_call: TRBD1; cdr3_length: 11
cdr3_aa: CASSSDRGKTDTQYF; cdr3_nt: TGTGCCAGCAGCTCAGACAGGGGTAAGACAGATACGCAGTATTTT; j_call: TRBJ2-3; v_call: TRBV12-3/TRBV12-4; clone_size: many; d_call: TRBD1; cdr3_length: 15
cdr3_aa: CASSYEAWGFF; cdr3_nt: TGTGCCAGCAGTTATGAGGCATGGGGGTTCTTC; j_call: TRBJ2-1; v_call: TRBV6-6; clone_size: NA; d_call: NA; cdr3_length: 11
cdr3_aa: CASSPGQGDTQYF; cdr3_nt: TGTGCCAGCAGTCCAGGACAGGGAGATACGCAGTATTTT; j_call: TRBJ2-3; v_call: TRBV28; clone_size: NA; d_call: TRBD1; cdr3_length: 13
cdr3_aa: CASSFQGAGEKLFF; cdr3_nt: TGTGCCAGCAGTTTTCAGGGGGCGGGTGAAAAACTGTTTTTT; j_call: TRBJ1-4; v_call: TRBV12-3/TRBV12-4; clone_size: few; d_call: TRBD1; cdr3_length: 14
cdr3_aa: CASSMQNVETQYF; cdr3_nt: TGTGCCAGTAGTATGCAAAACGTGGAGACCCAGTACTTC; j_call: TRBJ2-5; v_call: TRBV19; clone_size: medium-sized; d_call: NA; cdr3_length: 13
cdr3_aa: CASTDRGTGIYEQYF; cdr3_nt: TGTGCCAGCACCGACCGAGGGACAGGGATCTACGAGCAGTACTTC; j_call: TRBJ2-7; v_call: TRBV5-4; clone_size: many; d_call: TRBD1; cdr3_length: 15
cdr3_aa: CASRSGTAISGANVLTF; cdr3_nt: TGCGCCAGCAGGTCCGGGACAGCTATCTCTGGGGCCAACGTCCTGACTTTC; j_call: TRBJ2-6; v_call: TRBV5-1; clone_size: NA; d_call: TRBD1; cdr3_length: 17
cdr3_aa: CSAPTSGVTNEQYF; cdr3_nt: TGCAGTGCCCCGACTAGCGGGGTTACTAACGAGCAGTACTTC; j_call: TRBJ2-7; v_call: TRBV20-1; clone_size: NA; d_call: TRBD2; cdr3_length: 14
cdr3_aa: CSVRQGPYEQYF; cdr3_nt: TGCAGCGTGCGACAGGGACCCTACGAGCAGTACTTC; j_call: TRBJ2-7; v_call: TRBV29-1; clone_size: medium-sized; d_call: TRBD1; cdr3_length: 12
cdr3_aa: CASSLQLTLWSSTDTQYF; cdr3_nt: TGTGCCAGTTCCCTCCAGTTGACATTGTGGTCTAGCACAGATACGCAGTATTTT; j_call: TRBJ2-3; v_call: TRBV19; clone_size: medium-sized; d_call: NA; cdr3_length: 18
cdr3_aa: CASFGDRGHPNTEAFF; cdr3_nt: TGTGCCAGTTTCGGGGACAGGGGACACCCGAACACTGAAGCTTTCTTT; j_call: TRBJ1-1; v_call: TRBV6-5; clone_size: few; d_call: TRBD1; cdr3_length: 16
cdr3_aa: CAWGRGDNEKLFF; cdr3_nt: TGTGCCTGGGGAAGGGGAGATAATGAAAAACTGTTTTTT; j_call: TRBJ1-4; v_call: TRBV30; clone_size: many; d_call: NA; cdr3_length: 13
cdr3_aa: CSARLGAGGGEQYF; cdr3_nt: TGCAGTGCTAGGTTGGGGGCGGGAGGCGGCGAGCAGTACTTC; j_call: TRBJ2-7; v_call: TRBV20-1; clone_size: NA; d_call: TRBD2; cdr3_length: 14
cdr3_aa: CASSPGVAGYNEQFF; cdr3_nt: TGTGCCAGCAGTCCAGGGGTTGCGGGGTACAATGAGCAGTTCTTC; j_call: TRBJ2-1; v_call: TRBV28; clone_size: NA; d_call: NA; cdr3_length: 15
cdr3_aa: CSASAAGGSGELFF; cdr3_nt: TGCAGTGCTAGTGCGGCAGGGGGGAGCGGGGAGCTGTTTTTT; j_call: TRBJ2-2; v_call: TRBV20-1; clone_size: few; d_call: NA; cdr3_length: 14
cdr3_aa: CASSIGTTVSNQPQHF; cdr3_nt: TGTGCCAGTAGTATCGGAACGACGGTTAGCAATCAGCCCCAGCATTTT; j_call: TRBJ1-5; v_call: TRBV19; clone_size: many; d_call: NA; cdr3_length: 16
cdr3_aa: CASSARAAPKPQHF; cdr3_nt: TGTGCCAGTAGTGCCAGGGCCGCGCCTAAACCCCAGCATTTT; j_call: TRBJ1-5; v_call: TRBV19; clone_size: NA; d_call: NA; cdr3_length: 14
cdr3_aa: CASSSGGGTGELFF; cdr3_nt: TGTGCCAGTAGTAGCGGGGGGGGAACCGGGGAGCTGTTTTTT; j_call: TRBJ2-2; v_call: TRBV19; clone_size: NA; d_call: TRBD2; cdr3_length: 14
cdr3_aa: CSAPWTSGNTIYF; cdr3_nt: TGCAGTGCCCCATGGACCTCTGGAAACACCATATATTTT; j_call: TRBJ1-3; v_call: TRBV20-1; clone_size: NA; d_call: NA; cdr3_length: 13